The rows below give T cell receptor beta chains drawn from one sample of a study of blood T cell repertoires in COVID-19. Generated by immunoSEQ multiplex PCR, the TCRdb table keeps only in-frame clones and is missing some. Of some 350,000 clones listed, 87% are singletons. Sequencing was carried out using peripheral blood. All receptors derive from a woman between 50 and 59 years old with COVID-19, enrolled during active disease. The CDR3 runs from the conserved cysteine through the conserved F or W. The D gene is left open where the match is weak. The size of a clone is reported for some rows only, either as once, few or many, or as a class for expanded clones.

cdr3_nt | cdr3_aa | v_call | clone_size | d_call | j_call
TGTGCCACCGGACAGTCCTCCTACAATGAGCAGTTCTTC | CATGQSSYNEQFF | TRBV6-6 | . | . | TRBJ2-1
TGTGCCAGCAGTGCAACCGGACAGGGGATTTTCGCGGGAAACACCATATATTTT | CASSATGQGIFAGNTIYF | TRBV25-1 | . | TRBD1 | TRBJ1-3
TGTGCCAGCAGCTTGGCCTTTCGACAGACTGAAGCTTTCTTT | CASSLAFRQTEAFF | TRBV5-5 | . | . | TRBJ1-1
TGTGCCAGCAGCGCACAGGGGATGGTTGGTTCACCCCTCCACTTT | CASSAQGMVGSPLHF | TRBV7-2 | few | TRBD1 | TRBJ1-6
TGTGCCAGCAGCCTTAGGGGGATGAACACTGAAGCTTTCTTT | CASSLRGMNTEAFF | TRBV27 | . | . | TRBJ1-1
TGTGCCAGCAGCTCCGGGACTCCCTCCTACAATGAGCAGTTCTTC | CASSSGTPSYNEQFF | TRBV11-2 | . | . | TRBJ2-1
TGCGCCAGCAGTGAGTTTGGGCAGGGGATACATAACTATGGCTACACCTTC | CASSEFGQGIHNYGYTF | TRBV10-2 | . | . | TRBJ1-2
TGTGCCAGTAGTAAAGAGACTAGCGGGGGCACAGATACGCAGTATTTT | CASSKETSGGTDTQYF | TRBV19 | . | TRBD2 | TRBJ2-3
TGTGCCAGCAGCTTAGGTACCAAGGGGATCTCAGGGGGAAACATTCAGTACTTC | CASSLGTKGISGGNIQYF | TRBV7-2 | . | TRBD1 | TRBJ2-4
TGTGCTAGTGGTTTGCCTCAAACAGGGAGCTACACCTTC | CASGLPQTGSYTF | TRBV12-5 | . | . | TRBJ1-2
TGCGCCAGCAGTCAATCACGCTGGGCAGGGAACACCGGGGAGCTGTTTTTT | CASSQSRWAGNTGELFF | TRBV23-1 | . | . | TRBJ2-2
TGTGCCAGCAGCCAATTCTGGTCTAGCGGGAGAGAGTACGAGCAGTACTTC | CASSQFWSSGREYEQYF | TRBV14 | . | TRBD2 | TRBJ2-7
TGTGCCAGCAGGGGCGGGAGTATGTACAATGAGCAGTTCTTC | CASRGGSMYNEQFF | TRBV27 | once | TRBD2 | TRBJ2-1
TGTGCCAGCTCCGAGGGACTAGCGGGGCGCTACGAGCAGTACTTC | CASSEGLAGRYEQYF | TRBV18 | . | TRBD2 | TRBJ2-7
TGTGCCAGTTCAAACCCCGGCACAGAGAACACTGAAGCTTTCTTT | CASSNPGTENTEAFF | TRBV19 | . | . | TRBJ1-1
TGTGCCAGCAGCCAAGATTTGACAGGGCTCCAAGAGACCCAGTACTTC | CASSQDLTGLQETQYF | TRBV14 | . | TRBD1 | TRBJ2-5
TGCGCCAGCAGCTTGGCCACGGGTCCCTCTGGAAACACCATATATTTT | CASSLATGPSGNTIYF | TRBV5-1 | . | . | TRBJ1-3
TGTGCCAGCAGCTCCCCGGACAGTTACGTTAACTATGGCTACACCTTC | CASSSPDSYVNYGYTF | TRBV11-3 | . | . | TRBJ1-2
TGTGCCTGGACCCCCGGGACAGGGATCGGCTACACCTTC | CAWTPGTGIGYTF | TRBV30 | few | TRBD1 | TRBJ1-2
TGTGCCAGCAGCTCAGAGCGGTCCCTCCACTTT | CASSSERSLHF | TRBV5-6 | . | . | TRBJ1-6
TGCGCCAGCAGCCCCTACATGACTGATTTGTCCTACGAGCAGTACTTC | CASSPYMTDLSYEQYF | TRBV5-1 | . | . | TRBJ2-7
TGTGCCAGCTCACGAGGGAATGAAAAACTGTTTTTT | CASSRGNEKLFF | TRBV18 | . | . | TRBJ1-4
TGTGCCAGCAGCTTGGGGTGGGGACAGGGCAATCAGCCCCAGCATTTT | CASSLGWGQGNQPQHF | TRBV5-6 | few | TRBD1 | TRBJ1-5
TGTGCCAGCTCACCCTCGACTAGCGGAGGCACAGATACGCAGTATTTT | CASSPSTSGGTDTQYF | TRBV18 | . | TRBD2 | TRBJ2-3
TGTGCCAGCAGCTTCGGGACTAGCAACTACGAGCAGTACTTC | CASSFGTSNYEQYF | TRBV11-2 | . | TRBD2 | TRBJ2-7
TGTGCCAGCAGCGGGGGGACTAGCGGGAGGCATGAGCAGTTCTTC | CASSGGTSGRHEQFF | TRBV7-6 | . | TRBD2 | TRBJ2-1
TGTGCCAGCAGCTTGAGGGACAGGGTCACCGGGGAGCTGTTTTTT | CASSLRDRVTGELFF | TRBV5-4 | . | TRBD1 | TRBJ2-2
TGTGCCAGCAGTGAGAGGGAAGGGTTTGAAGCTTTCTTT | CASSEREGFEAFF | TRBV6-1 | . | . | TRBJ1-1
TGCGCCAGCAGTGAGTGGGCAGGGAAGTACGAGCAGTACTTC | CASSEWAGKYEQYF | TRBV10-2 | . | . | TRBJ2-7
TGTGCCAGCAGATCCCTCCCAGTATACGAGCAGTACTTC | CASRSLPVYEQYF | TRBV2 | . | . | TRBJ2-7
TGTGCCAGCAGTCAGGGGGCAGCGTATGAAAAACTGTTTTTT | CASSQGAAYEKLFF | TRBV6-5 | . | TRBD1 | TRBJ1-4
TGTGCCAGTAGTATCGGGGGGACTAGCGGAATCACAGATACGCAGTATTTT | CASSIGGTSGITDTQYF | TRBV19 | . | TRBD2 | TRBJ2-3
TGTGCCAGCAGCTTAACGCCGGTGGCTGAAGCTTTCTTT | CASSLTPVAEAFF | TRBV7-2 | . | . | TRBJ1-1